The 14 T cell receptor beta chains given below trace back to one sample, sequenced in a study of HIV-infected patients and healthy controls. No cell fractionation was done, so the repertoire covers all unsorted peripheral blood T cells. Alpha and beta constant-region primers primed reverse transcription of around 0.5 ug RNA. Alpha and beta chain libraries were made separately by chain-specific third strand synthesis with multiplexing indices. TCRdb redid the calling of the 5' RACE reads with MiXCR, one entry per CDR3 protein. This table has 17,000 or so distinct CDR3 sequences, around 9.2% appearing once. The sequenced sample was blood. These receptors all stem from an adult in good health.

In this sample, this clonotype turned up many times. CDR3 region: CASSETPGGTEAFF. The CDR3, as DNA: TGCGCCAGCAGCGAGACCCCAGGGGGCACTGAAGCTTTCTTT. The rearrangement uses TRBV5-1 and TRBJ1-1; 7 positions agree with TRBD1. Germline V gives CDR1 SGHRS, CDR2 YFSETQ. The V segment lost 4 bases and the J segment 4 bases; nucleotides outside the gene matches: 7. The CDR3 extends over 14 amino acids. Full variable domain (remainder filled in from reference TRBV5-1 and TRBJ1-1): KAGVTQTPRYLIKTRGQQVTLSCSPISGHRSVSWYQQTPGQGLQFLFEYFSETQRNKGNFPGRFSGRQFSNSRSEMNVSTLELGDSALYLCASSETPGGTEAFFGQGTRLTVV.

This clonotype occurred many times. This chain uses TRBV7-8 with TRBJ2-7; D is perhaps TRBD1 (5 bases). The ends were cut back, 7 bases at V and 6 bases at J, with 22 bases in the middle. Germline lookup yields CDR1 SGHVS and CDR2 FQNEAQ. The CDR3 sequence is 15 residues long. The CDR3 sequence is CASTPASVTQGEQYF. The DNA of the CDR3 is TGTGCCAGCACCCCCGCTTCGGTGACTCAGGGCGAGCAGTACTTC.

The gene calls are TRBV3-1 and TRBJ2-6; D is possibly TRBD1 (6 bases). CDR3 length equals 17 residues. The V and J ends lost 4 bases and 0 bases respectively, with 13 bases between them. Germline assignment: CDR1 LGHDT and CDR2 YNNKEL (reference sequence). CDR3: CASSPSQGTSGANVLTF. In DNA, the CDR3 is TGTGCCAGCAGCCCCTCACAGGGAACCTCTGGGGCCAACGTCCTGACTTTC.

This clonotype was observed at least ten times. This rearrangement joins TRBV7-2 to TRBJ2-3; perhaps TRBD2 as D (6 bases). V shed 5 bases and J shed 3 bases, with 12 bases lying between them. The CDR3 is 14 residues long. Germline assignment: CDR1 SGHTA and CDR2 FQGNSA. The CDR3 coding sequence is TGTGCCAGCAGCCCCCGACTAGGAACAGATACGCAGTATTTT. Translating it yields CASSPRLGTDTQYF. Full variable domain (outside the CDR3, taken from reference TRBV7-2 and TRBJ2-3): GAGVSQSPSNKVTEKGKDVELRCDPISGHTALYWYRQSLGQGLEFLIYFQGNSAPDKSGLPSDRFSAERTGGSVSTLTIQRTQQEDSAVYLCASSPRLGTDTQYFGPGTRLTVL.

This chain links TRBV20-1 with TRBJ1-5; no reliable D call. The germline V gene has CDR1 DFQATT and CDR2 SNEGSKA (reference sequence). This CDR3 has 15 amino acids. Trimming pared 6 bases from V and 4 bases from J, leaving 19 bases between. CDR3 region: CSAKSSSSGNQPQHF. CDR3 coding DNA: TGCAGTGCCAAGTCATCCAGTTCGGGGAATCAGCCCCAGCATTTT.

This clonotype rates as medium-sized. V usage is TRBV2 and J usage is TRBJ2-5, with D maybe TRBD1 (5 bases). The germline V gene encodes CDR1 SNHLY and CDR2 FYNNEI. The CDR3 sequence is 12 residues long. V was trimmed by 8 bases and J by 1 base, leaving 8 bases between them. CDR3 DNA: TGTGCCAGCCTAAGGGGCCAAGAGACCCAGTACTTC. The encoded protein is CASLRGQETQYF.

This clonotype appeared many times. This chain joins TRBV20-1 and TRBJ1-5, with D tentatively TRBD1 (6 bases). V was trimmed by 5 bases and J by 3 bases, leaving 17 bases between them. CDR3 length: 15 amino acids. Germline V gives CDR1 DFQATT, CDR2 SNEGSKA (reference sequence). CDR3 region: CSAPPSGANNQPQHF. As DNA, the CDR3 is TGCAGTGCTCCCCCATCAGGGGCGAACAATCAGCCCCAGCATTTT.

This clonotype was seen at least ten times. This chain links TRBV29-1 with TRBJ1-1, with D unresolved. This CDR3 is 13 amino acids long. Germline values: CDR1 SQVTM, CDR2 ANQGSEA. Trimming shortened V by 3 bases and J by 3 bases, and 11 bases separated the two germline ends. The CDR3 nucleotides are TGCAGCGTTGACCCTAACCCGGACACTGAAGCTTTCTTT. Its translation: CSVDPNPDTEAFF.

This clonotype was observed once. CDR3 sequence: CAVRQGSSYEQYV. The DNA of the CDR3 is TGTGCCGTAAGACAGGGAAGCTCCTACGAGCAGTACGTC. This sequence joins TRBV10-3 and TRBJ2-7; 7 bases match TRBD1. Germline assignment: CDR1 ENHRY and CDR2 SYGVKD. The V gene end was trimmed by 11 bases and the J gene end by 0 bases; junction bases not matched to a gene: 7. The CDR3 sequence is 13 residues long.

This clonotype has a handful of counts. The CDR3 region has the DNA TGTGCCAGCAGTCTGGCCGGACAGCCCCAGCATTTT. It translates to CASSLAGQPQHF. The chain links TRBV27 to TRBJ1-5; D not resolved. The CDR3 has 12 residues. Germline V gene sequence: CDR1 MNHEY, CDR2 SMNVEV (reference sequence). V shed 5 bases and J shed 7 bases, with 9 bases lying between them.

This clonotype was detected a few times. The chain combines TRBV19 with TRBJ2-1; possible D gene TRBD2, 5 bases. The germline V and J ends were trimmed by 7 bases and 6 bases, with 16 bases remaining between them. Germline V gene lookup returns CDR1 LNHDA and CDR2 SQIVND (reference sequence). This CDR3 spans 14 amino acids. CDR3 in DNA: TGTGCCAGTACCACGATGGGAGAGGTCAATGAGCAGTTCTTC. Translated, it gives CASTTMGEVNEQFF.

This clonotype was counted at least ten times. This chain joins TRBV4-3 and TRBJ1-5; 7 bases match TRBD1. Germline trimming cut 3 bases from V and 7 bases from J; bases unmatched to any gene: 9. The CDR3 contains 15 residues. CDR1 is LGHNA, CDR2 YSLEER, per germline. The CDR3 loop reads CASSHATGPRQPQHF. The CDR3 nucleotides are TGCGCCAGCAGCCACGCGACAGGGCCGCGGCAGCCCCAGCATTTT.

The CDR3 coding sequence is TGTGCCAGCAGTCCCAGCCTGGGACGGAGTTACTCTGGGGCCAACGTCCTGACTTTC. It codes for CASSPSLGRSYSGANVLTF. This chain links TRBV12-3 or TRBV12-4 with TRBJ2-6, with D perhaps given as TRBD1 or TRBD2 (5 bases each). Trimming shortened V by 5 bases and J by 0 bases, and 20 bases separated the two germline ends. The CDR3 is made up of 19 amino acids.

This clonotype was detected only once. This chain joins TRBV5-5 and TRBJ2-1, with 7 bases fitting TRBD2. Germline CDR1 and CDR2: SGHKS and YYEKEE (reference sequence). CDR3 length: 17 amino acids. Unmatched junction bases numbered 13, after V lost 1 base and J lost 6 bases. The CDR3 reads CASSLKSLNPGGNEQFF. For the CDR3, the DNA is TGTGCCAGCAGCTTGAAGTCCCTTAACCCGGGGGGCAATGAGCAGTTCTTC.